The present T cell receptor (beta chain) was sequenced within a study of T cells in Graves' hyperthyroidism and ophthalmopathy. The source material, RNA transcripts, was used to amplify TCR beta CDR3 regions. The HTBI primer set was used in a first-round RT-PCR of the TCR CDR3. TCRdb redid the calling of the multiplex PCR reads with MiXCR, one entry per CDR3 protein. Of approximately 700,000 distinct CDR3 sequences listed, just under 45% are singletons. Germline V gives CDR1 ENHRY, CDR2 SYGVKD. This CDR3 is built from 15 residues. Details on this clonotype: A junction boundary mismatches the germline segment, possibly from a read error.

V and J are TRBV10-3 and TRBJ1-1, with 7 bases fitting TRBD1. The source material was peripheral blood or thyroid tissue (not recorded which). The clonotype was recovered from an adult man with Graves' disease, either hyperthyroidism or ophthalmopathy (not recorded which). CDR3 nucleotide sequence: TGTGCCAGCAGTGAAGTTGAGGGGGCGCGGGGAGCAGCTTTCTTT. It encodes CASSEVEGARGAAFF.